This T cell receptor beta chain was sequenced during a study of cytomegalovirus exposure and HLA in healthy donors. Findings and limits, study-wide: A prior analysis recorded that most TCR beta V segments were productive about 87% or about 30% of the time.

Researchers ran the PCR with 60 Vbeta and 13 Jbeta primers. Generated by immunoSEQ multiplex PCR, the TCRdb table keeps only in-frame clones and is missing some. In the table there are about 180,000 clones, roughly 87% of which are singletons. With regard to this clone: Its antigen remains unknown.

The CDR3 has 12 amino acids. Germline-derived CDR1 and CDR2 are MNHEY and SMNVEV (reference sequence). The receptor was isolated from a man between 40 and 49 years old in good health and CMV-seronegative. This rearrangement joins TRBV27 to TRBJ2-5, with D tentatively TRBD1 or TRBD2 (5 bases each). Matching the DNA end better, TRBJ2-7 makes the J call doubtful. Sequenced sample: PBMCs. CDR3 residues: CASSLQGHEQYF. The CDR3 DNA sequence: TGTGCCAGCAGTTTACAGGGACACGAGCAGTACTTC.